These 26 T cell receptor beta chains originate from one sample sequenced in a study of cytomegalovirus exposure and HLA in healthy donors. The primer mix had 60 Vbeta and 13 Jbeta primers. The data were produced by immunoSEQ multiplex PCR, yet TCRdb's version contains in-frame clones alone and is incomplete. Among about 98,000 clones, roughly 70% were seen once, and the ten largest hold 2.5%. Sequenced: PBMCs. All receptors derive from a man over 45 in good health and CMV-seronegative.

The gene calls are TRBV7-3 and TRBJ2-5; TRBD1 matches 8 bases. This CDR3 is 13 amino acids long. V trimming: 2 bases; J trimming: 5 bases; junction bases outside the gene matches: 1. Germline V CDR1 and CDR2: SGHTA, FQGTGA. CDR3 in amino acids: CASSLGTGETQYF. DNA of the CDR3: TGTGCCAGCAGCTTAGGGACAGGCGAGACCCAGTACTTC. Full variable domain (missing parts from reference TRBV7-3 and TRBJ2-5): GAGVSQTPSNKVTEKGKYVELRCDPISGHTALYWYRQSLGQGPEFLIYFQGTGAADDSGLPNDRFFAVRPEGSVSTLKIQRTERGDSAVYLCASSLGTGETQYFGPGTRLLVL.

Details on this clone: The same CDR3 is also encoded by other DNA sequences in this sample. The V and J genes are TRBV5-1 and TRBJ1-3, with D hard to call. The V gene's germline CDR1 is SGHRS and CDR2 YFSETQ. V lost 3 bases, J lost 0 bases, and 10 bases lay in between. The CDR3 totals 15 residues. The CDR3 protein is CASSSDGSSGNTIYF. The CDR3 region has the DNA TGCGCCAGCAGCTCGGACGGGAGCTCTGGAAACACCATATATTTT.

This clone was seen only once. The chain links TRBV7-2 to TRBJ2-1; tentative D call: TRBD2 (6 bases). In germline, CDR1 is SGHTA, CDR2 FQGNSA. The CDR3 length is 14 residues. V was shortened by 2 bases and J by 4 bases, with 9 bases between the two germline ends. The CDR3 loop reads CASSLYAGYNEQFF. CDR3 DNA sequence: TGTGCCAGCAGCTTATACGCGGGGTACAATGAGCAGTTCTTC.

This clone was observed a few times. The rearrangement joins TRBV27 to TRBJ2-7; the D is unclear. Germline V lookup: CDR1 MNHEY, CDR2 SMNVEV (reference sequence). This CDR3 is built from 13 residues. The V end was cut by 5 bases, the J end by 0 bases, with 8 bases between. CDR3 in DNA: TGTGCCAGCAGTCCCTCCAGCTCCTACGAGCAGTACTTC. Encoded protein: CASSPSSSYEQYF.

The chain combines TRBV7-9 with TRBJ2-3; 7 positions match TRBD1. The germline gives CDR1 SEHNR, CDR2 FQNEAQ (reference sequence). The CDR3 is 13 amino acids. The trim removed 7 bases at V and 3 bases at J, leaving 4 bases unmatched. Written as DNA, the CDR3 is TGTGCCAGCACACCAGGGGGAACAGATACGCAGTATTTT. It specifies CASTPGGTDTQYF.

This chain joins TRBV28 and TRBJ1-1, with D uncertain. Germline values: CDR1 MDHEN, CDR2 SYDVKM. The length of the CDR3 is 14 residues. Deletions cut 7 bases from V and 3 bases from J, with 15 bases between. CDR3: CASTGRGSYTEAFF. CDR3 in DNA: TGTGCCAGCACCGGGCGGGGATCGTACACTGAAGCTTTCTTT.

V gene TRBV19 combines with J gene TRBJ1-5; D is unresolved. This CDR3 has 17 amino acids. The V end lost 4 bases, the J end lost 0 bases, and 16 bases lay between the germline ends. CDR1 and CDR2 (germline): LNHDA, SQIVND (reference sequence). The CDR3 spells CASSTQDARGSNQPQHF. CDR3 coding DNA: TGTGCCAGTAGTACCCAGGACGCGCGGGGTAGCAATCAGCCCCAGCATTTT.

The chain couples TRBV7-9 to TRBJ2-5; no firm D call. Trimming took off 5 bases at V and 2 bases at J, with 3 bases between the two ends. The CDR3 spans 11 residues. CDR1 SEHNR and CDR2 FQNEAQ come from the germline V gene (reference sequence). The CDR3 sequence: CASSVQETQYF. The CDR3 DNA follows: TGTGCCAGCAGCGTACAAGAGACCCAGTACTTC.

The chain joins TRBV27 to TRBJ2-2; 7 bases agree with TRBD1. The CDR3 is 14 residues long. Trimming removed 6 bases from V and 7 bases from J; junction bases left unmatched: 8. Germline V gene data show CDR1 as MNHEY and CDR2 as SMNVEV (reference sequence). The CDR3 DNA reads TGTGCCAGCAGATCAGGGGGTGAGATCGGGGAGCTGTTTTTT. It encodes CASRSGGEIGELFF.

The chain is built from TRBV6-5 and TRBJ2-3, with D possibly TRBD2 on 5 matching bases. The germline CDR1 and CDR2 sequences are MNHEY and SVGAGI. The germline V and J ends were trimmed by 6 bases and 3 bases, with 16 bases remaining between them. This CDR3 has 15 amino acids. The CDR3 is CASSRRGVRTDTQYF. CDR3 sequence (DNA): TGTGCCAGCAGCCGCCGGGGTGTGAGGACAGATACGCAGTATTTT.

This clone came up once. This chain uses TRBV30 with TRBJ1-1, with D unclear. CDR1 GTSNPN and CDR2 SVGIG come from the germline V gene (reference sequence). CDR3 length: 12 residues. Deletions cut 8 bases from V and 11 bases from J, with 21 bases between. The DNA for the CDR3 is TGTGCCGGGGTCCGGGGAGCTCTTGGGGCTTTCTTT. As protein: CAGVRGALGAFF.

This chain links TRBV10-2 with TRBJ1-1, with D perhaps TRBD1 (5 bases). The V gene's germline CDR1 is WSHSY and CDR2 SAAADI. Trimming shortened V by 6 bases and J by 6 bases, and 17 bases separated the two germline ends. The CDR3 length is 14 residues. The CDR3 is CASRSPRGGAEAFF. In nucleotides, the CDR3 is TGCGCCAGCAGATCCCCTAGGGGCGGGGCTGAAGCTTTCTTT.

V is TRBV6-6 and J is TRBJ2-1, with TRBD2 matching 14 bases. V lost 6 bases and J lost 6; bases outside the gene matches: 4. This CDR3 region has 15 residues. Germline CDR1 MNHNY, CDR2 SVGAGI (reference sequence). The CDR3 loop reads CASSQTSGGVNEQFF. The CDR3 DNA reads as TGTGCCAGCAGCCAGACTAGCGGGGGGGTCAATGAGCAGTTCTTC.

The chain joins TRBV29-1 to TRBJ2-7; 7 positions match TRBD1. CDR3 size: 11 residues. J lost 4 bases, V lost 4 bases, and 1 base had no gene match. Germline assignment: CDR1 SQVTM and CDR2 ANQGSEA. The CDR3 DNA sequence: TGCAGCGTTGCCAGGGGGTACGAGCAGTACTTC. This encodes CSVARGYEQYF.

CDR3 in amino acids: CASSWGLVGGRYEQYF. The CDR3 DNA is TGTGCCAGCAGCTGGGGTTTAGTGGGAGGTCGCTACGAGCAGTACTTC. V gene TRBV5-4 combines with J gene TRBJ2-7, with D possibly being TRBD2 (6 bases). This CDR3 has 16 residues. Trimming removed 3 bases from V and 3 bases from J, with 19 bases in between. The germline V gene has CDR1 SGHNT and CDR2 YYREEE (reference sequence).

V gene TRBV27 combines with J gene TRBJ2-5; 7 bases align to TRBD2. Germline V CDR1 and CDR2: MNHEY, SMNVEV (reference sequence). V shed 4 bases and J 5 bases; nucleotides not matched to a gene: 7. The CDR3 spans 14 residues. CDR3 sequence (DNA): TGTGCCAGCAGTTCCCGGGGGGTACGGGAGACCCAGTACTTC. The encoded protein is CASSSRGVRETQYF.

The V gene is TRBV6-1, the J gene TRBJ1-2; no reliable D call. The V gene lost 6 bases and the J gene lost 5 bases, with 4 bases spanning the gap. Germline V CDR1 and CDR2: MNHNS, SASEGT. There are 10 residues in the CDR3. CDR3 residues: CASSLYGYTF. The CDR3 DNA follows: TGTGCCAGCAGCCTATATGGCTACACCTTC.

The gene calls are TRBV4-1 and TRBJ1-5, with no clear D. Germline loops: CDR1 MGHRA, CDR2 YSYEKL. The CDR3 is made up of 13 amino acids. V was trimmed by 1 base and J by 5 bases, leaving 6 bases between them. Written as DNA, the CDR3 is TGCGCCAGCAGCCAAGTGCTACATCAGCCCCAGCATTTT. It translates to CASSQVLHQPQHF.

The rearrangement uses TRBV12-2 and TRBJ1-1; the DNA was not compared with TRBD1, the D call given in the table. TRBV12-2 is labeled a pseudogene. The CDR3 totals 16 residues. For the CDR3, the DNA is TGTGCAAGTCGCTTAGCGCAGGGGACAGAGAACACTGAAGCTTTCTTT. It codes for CASRLAQGTENTEAFF.

On this clone: One end of the junction varies from germline; a read error may be responsible. The chain employs TRBV11-3 and TRBJ1-6; 7 bases are shared with TRBD1. CDR1 is SGHNT and CDR2 is YENEEA in the germline V gene. The CDR3 has 14 residues. CDR3 sequence: CASGLTGKNSPLHF. The CDR3 coding sequence is TGTGCCAGCGGCTTGACAGGGAAAAATTCACCCCTCCACTTT.

The chain recombines TRBV9 with TRBJ1-1; possible D gene TRBD1, 6 bases. V lost 0 bases and J lost 1, with 10 bases in between. Germline assignment: CDR1 SGDLS and CDR2 YYNGEE. CDR3 length: 15 amino acids. CDR3 bases: TGTGCCAGCAGCGTAGGGGAGGGACAGAACACTGAAGCTTTCTTT. It translates to CASSVGEGQNTEAFF.

The rearrangement links TRBV28 to TRBJ2-7; 9 bases agree with TRBD1. J gave up 0 bases and V 4 bases, and 7 bases lay outside the gene matches. The CDR3 length is 16 residues. Germline V gene sequence: CDR1 MDHEN, CDR2 SYDVKM. CDR3 residues: CASSSSGTGSSYEQYF. CDR3 bases: TGTGCCAGCAGTTCGTCCGGGACAGGGAGCTCCTACGAGCAGTACTTC.

The chain links TRBV6-5 to TRBJ2-1; 8 bases map to TRBD2. Looked up from germline, CDR1 is MNHEY and CDR2 is SVGAGI. The CDR3 contains 15 residues. V lost 0 bases and J lost 7; bases outside the gene matches: 5. CDR3 in DNA: TGTGCCAGCAGTTACTCCCGGACTAGCAATAATGAGCAGTTCTTC. It encodes CASSYSRTSNNEQFF.

This chain connects TRBV4-1 to TRBJ2-7; 7 positions agree with TRBD1. Germline assignment: CDR1 MGHRA and CDR2 YSYEKL. This CDR3 is 13 amino acids long. J was trimmed by 2 bases and V by 4 bases; bases with no gene match: 2. CDR3 region: CASSRDRAYEQYF. The CDR3 DNA reads as TGCGCCAGCAGCCGGGACAGAGCCTACGAGCAGTACTTC.

V and J are TRBV28 and TRBJ1-5; D gene uncertain. Germline-derived CDR1 and CDR2 are MDHEN and SYDVKM. The CDR3 contains 15 residues. V dropped 0 bases and J dropped 7 bases, with 13 bases sitting between them. CDR3 sequence reads: CASSLWSRSRQPQHF. The CDR3 DNA follows: TGTGCCAGCAGTTTATGGTCCCGGAGCCGCCAGCCCCAGCATTTT. The full variable domain, completed using reference TRBV28 and TRBJ1-5, is DVKVTQSSRYLVKRTGEKVFLECVQDMDHENMFWYRQDPGLGLRLIYFSYDVKMKEKGDIPEGYSVSREKKERFSLILESASTNQTSMYLCASSLWSRSRQPQHFGDGTRLSIL.

The chain carries TRBV7-6 and TRBJ2-1, with TRBD2 as a possible D gene (6 bases). Germline V lookup: CDR1 SGHVS, CDR2 FNYEAQ. V lost 5 bases and J 8 bases, leaving 19 bases between the germline ends. CDR3 size: 15 residues. CDR3 DNA: TGTGCCAGCAGCGCGATACGGAGGGCCGTAGATGAGCAGTTCTTC. Translation: CASSAIRRAVDEQFF.